Each of the 24 T cell receptor beta chains below was sequenced from the same sample in a study of cytomegalovirus exposure and HLA in healthy donors. 13 Jbeta primers and 60 Vbeta primers were used for the PCR. The protocol was immunoSEQ multiplex PCR, while the TCRdb copy is restricted to in-frame clones and leaves out a portion. Of about 170,000 clones listed, approximately 82% are singletons. Material for sequencing was PBMCs. The receptors were sampled from a male donor in good health and CMV-seronegative.

This chain connects TRBV11-1 to TRBJ2-5; the D gene is possibly TRBD2 (6 bases). This CDR3 region has 17 residues. Germline CDR1 and CDR2: SGHAT and FQDESV (reference sequence). V was shortened by 2 bases and J by 9 bases, with 25 bases between the two germline ends. The CDR3, as DNA: TGTGCCAGCAGCTTATACGGGAGTGGGAAGGGAACAGCGGCCCAGTACTTC. It specifies CASSLYGSGKGTAAQYF.

V gene TRBV5-5 combines with J gene TRBJ2-7; the D gene is possibly TRBD2 (6 bases). V lost 3 bases to trimming and J lost 3 bases, with 16 bases between them. CDR3 length: 15 residues. From germline, CDR1 is SGHKS and CDR2 YYEKEE (reference sequence). The CDR3 spells CASSSAGGLVYEQYF. The CDR3, as DNA: TGTGCCAGCAGCTCGGCCGGGGGACTCGTCTACGAGCAGTACTTC.

J is TRBJ2-7 and V is TRBV2, with TRBD2 matching over 9 bases. CDR3 length: 15 amino acids. Germline values: CDR1 SNHLY, CDR2 FYNNEI. After removal of 4 bases from V and 2 bases from J, the junction contained 6 bases not matched to a gene. The CDR3 coding sequence is TGTGCCAGCAGTGTGGAAGCGGGGGGCCCCTACGAGCAGTACTTC. The encoded protein is CASSVEAGGPYEQYF.

The chain uses TRBV7-2 and TRBJ1-2, with D possibly being TRBD1 (6 bases). Trimming took 7 bases from V and 2 from J, leaving 17 bases between them. Germline V gives CDR1 SGHTA, CDR2 FQGNSA. This CDR3 comprises 15 residues. CDR3 bases: TGTGCCAGCACCCATCCCGGGACACCAAACTATGGCTACACCTTC. It yields the protein CASTHPGTPNYGYTF.

The chain couples TRBV19 to TRBJ2-3; 11 bases line up with TRBD2. The germline gives CDR1 LNHDA, CDR2 SQIVND (reference sequence). The CDR3 totals 17 residues. The V gene end was trimmed by 1 base and the J gene end by 0 bases; junction bases not matched to a gene: 3. CDR3 sequence: CASSIGRTSGSTDTQYF. For the CDR3, the DNA is TGTGCCAGTAGTATAGGGAGGACTAGCGGGAGCACAGATACGCAGTATTTT.

V usage is TRBV6-1 and J usage is TRBJ2-7, with 9 bases aligning to TRBD2. The V gene's germline CDR1 is MNHNS and CDR2 SASEGT. The length of the CDR3 is 12 residues. The J segment lost 11 bases and the V segment lost 6 bases, leaving 8 bases of the junction unmatched. The CDR3 protein is CASSDRTSAEYF. DNA of the CDR3: TGTGCCAGCAGCGACCGGACTAGCGCCGAGTACTTC.

The chain carries TRBV6-5 and TRBJ2-7; 10 bases are shared with TRBD1. The CDR3 is made up of 13 amino acids. J gave up 6 bases and V 8 bases, and 7 bases lay outside the gene matches. Germline V CDR1 and CDR2: MNHEY, SVGAGI. The chain's CDR3 is CASGRDRGSEQYF. CDR3 nucleotides: TGTGCCAGCGGCCGGGACAGGGGTAGCGAGCAGTACTTC.

This sequence joins TRBV6-5 and TRBJ1-5; D is unresolved. V dropped 9 bases and J dropped 7 bases, with 16 bases sitting between them. Germline CDR1 is MNHEY and CDR2 is SVGAGI. This CDR3 spans 13 amino acids. The CDR3 region is CASARRGGQPQHF. The CDR3 bases are TGTGCCAGTGCGCGACGGGGAGGGCAGCCCCAGCATTTT.

The V gene is TRBV25-1, the J gene TRBJ2-6, with D uncertain. The CDR3 is 15 residues long. Between the trimmed V and J ends, which lost 3 bases and 2 bases, there was a span of 8 bases. Germline CDR1 and CDR2: MGHDK and SYGVNS. The DNA for the CDR3 is TGTGCCAGCAGTGAGTTGGCAGCTGGGGCCAACGTCCTGACTTTC. It specifies CASSELAAGANVLTF.

The chain is built from TRBV25-1 and TRBJ1-2; D might be TRBD1 (5 bases). The V and J ends lost 10 bases and 4 bases respectively, with 10 bases between them. This CDR3 region has 11 residues. Germline CDR1 is MGHDK and CDR2 is SYGVNS. Written as DNA, the CDR3 is TGTGCCACGGGGGAAGGCTATGGCTACACCTTC. Translated, it gives CATGEGYGYTF.

A few counts support this clone. The chain links TRBV28 to TRBJ1-2; tentatively, D is TRBD1 (6 bases). There are 15 residues in the CDR3. Trimming cost V 10 bases and J 8 bases, with 26 bases left between them. CDR1 and CDR2 (germline): MDHEN, SYDVKM. This CDR3 is CATKPPGVSLLGYTF. The CDR3, as DNA: TGTGCCACCAAGCCCCCAGGGGTGTCCCTTCTAGGCTACACCTTC.

The chain combines TRBV4-1 with TRBJ1-1, with a weak D call TRBD1 (5 bases). From germline, CDR1 is MGHRA and CDR2 YSYEKL. CDR3 length: 14 residues. V was cut by 6 bases and J by 5 bases, with 16 bases left in between. CDR3 nucleotide sequence: TGCGCCAGCAGGGGACTCCTAAAGGGTACTGAAGCTTTCTTT. Translating gives CASRGLLKGTEAFF.

This clone was counted between two and nine times. V and J are TRBV6-5 and TRBJ2-7; TRBD1 might be the D (5 bases). This CDR3 spans 13 amino acids. Per the germline V gene, CDR1 is MNHEY and CDR2 is SVGAGI. The V and J ends lost 0 bases and 2 bases respectively, with 5 bases between them. The DNA of the CDR3 is TGTGCCAGCAGTTACTCGGACACCTACGAGCAGTACTTC. Its protein product is CASSYSDTYEQYF.

The V and J genes are TRBV10-3 and TRBJ1-2; TRBD1 agrees at 7 bases. Trimming removed 0 bases from V and 5 bases from J; junction bases left unmatched: 6. The CDR3 spans 15 residues. CDR1 is ENHRY and CDR2 is SYGVKD in the germline V gene. The CDR3 reads CAISESRDRLYGYTF. The CDR3, as DNA: TGTGCCATCAGTGAGTCCCGGGACAGATTATATGGCTACACCTTC.

The V call is TRBV7-8, the J call TRBJ2-1; maybe TRBD1 (6 bases). From germline, CDR1 is SGHVS and CDR2 FQNEAQ. Trimming pared 5 bases from V and 0 bases from J, leaving 14 bases between. The CDR3 contains 16 residues. The CDR3 region is CASSRDNSRSYNEQFF. The CDR3 region has the DNA TGTGCCAGCAGCCGGGACAATTCGCGCTCCTACAATGAGCAGTTCTTC.

In its sample, this clone was seen a few times. The chain's CDR3 is CASSPRTGQGYGYTF. In DNA, the CDR3 is TGTGCCAGTAGTCCCAGGACAGGGCAGGGCTATGGCTACACCTTC. J is TRBJ1-2 and V is TRBV19; TRBD1 agrees at 8 bases. The germline V gene encodes CDR1 LNHDA and CDR2 SQIVND (reference sequence). J was trimmed by 4 bases and V by 5 bases; bases with no gene match: 9. The CDR3 is 15 residues long.

DNA for the CDR3: TGTGCCAGCAGCGTATCCCAACAGGGGGCCTACGAGCAGTACTTC. As protein: CASSVSQQGAYEQYF. The V and J genes are TRBV9 and TRBJ2-7, with 8 bases identical to TRBD1. Germline V gene data show CDR1 as SGDLS and CDR2 as YYNGEE. This CDR3 is 15 amino acids long. Trimming cost V 1 base and J 2 bases; bases outside gene matches: 5.

The chain couples TRBV7-9 to TRBJ2-5; 7 positions agree with TRBD1. CDR1 SEHNR and CDR2 FQNEAQ come from the germline V gene (reference sequence). This CDR3 has 14 amino acids. V trimming: 4 bases; J trimming: 1 base; junction bases outside the gene matches: 3. The chain's CDR3 is CASSWTGSQETQYF. CDR3 sequence (DNA): TGTGCCAGCAGCTGGACAGGCTCCCAAGAGACCCAGTACTTC.

CDR3 in DNA: TGTGCCATCAATCCGGCGGGAGCTTACAATGAGCAGTTCTTC. Amino acids: CAINPAGAYNEQFF. The rearrangement links TRBV10-3 to TRBJ2-1, with TRBD2 identical over 7 bases. Germline V CDR1 and CDR2: ENHRY, SYGVKD. Trimming took 7 bases from V and 4 from J; bases not matched to a gene: 7. There are 14 residues in the CDR3.

This chain connects TRBV9 to TRBJ2-7; a weak D match, TRBD1 (5 bases). Trimming took 1 base from V and 3 from J, leaving 20 bases between them. Germline assignment: CDR1 SGDLS and CDR2 YYNGEE. This CDR3 region has 17 residues. The CDR3 here is CASSVWAIPTQGYEQYF. Written as DNA, the CDR3 is TGTGCCAGCAGCGTATGGGCAATCCCCACTCAGGGCTACGAGCAGTACTTC.

The chain links TRBV28 to TRBJ2-6, with TRBD1 identical over 7 bases. The junction had 19 bases not matched to a gene; V was cut back by 7 bases and J by 4 bases. The germline V gene has CDR1 MDHEN and CDR2 SYDVKM. The CDR3 covers 19 residues. Here the CDR3 reads CASTFGMGQQPIGANVLTF. DNA for the CDR3: TGTGCCAGCACCTTTGGTATGGGACAGCAACCGATAGGGGCCAACGTCCTGACTTTC.

The chain joins TRBV28 to TRBJ1-1; D gene ambiguous. The CDR3 is made up of 13 amino acids. The V gene's germline CDR1 is MDHEN and CDR2 SYDVKM. V lost 8 bases to trimming and J lost 6 bases, with 16 bases between them. The DNA of the CDR3 is TGTGCCAGCCTGGGCCAGGCGAGGGCTGAAGCTTTCTTT. Translating it yields CASLGQARAEAFF.

This rearrangement joins TRBV2 to TRBJ1-2; a weak D match, TRBD1 (6 bases). Trimming shortened V by 9 bases and J by 2 bases, and 7 bases separated the two germline ends. Per the germline V gene, CDR1 is SNHLY and CDR2 is FYNNEI. This CDR3 region has 11 residues. CDR3 amino acids: CASGGNYGYTF. CDR3 nucleotides: TGTGCCAGTGGGGGCAACTATGGCTACACCTTC.

The chain couples TRBV6-6 to TRBJ2-2; D may be TRBD1 (6 bases). Per germline, CDR1 MNHNY and CDR2 SVGAGI (reference sequence). V lost 2 bases, J lost 5 bases, and 15 bases lay in between. CDR3 length: 16 residues. The CDR3 DNA sequence: TGTGCCAGCAGTTACCCCCCTGGGGGCGGGACCGGGGAGCTGTTTTTT. Protein sequence: CASSYPPGGGTGELFF.